Below, 21 T cell receptor beta chains from the same sample are listed, as sequenced in a study of cytomegalovirus exposure and HLA in healthy donors. The PCR used 60 Vbeta and 13 Jbeta primers. The assay was immunoSEQ multiplex PCR, and TCRdb's table has in-frame clones only and misses some. Its table lists around 140,000 clones. The sample comprised PBMCs. These receptors were obtained from a woman aged 18-29 years in good health and CMV-seronegative.

The chain recombines TRBV19 with TRBJ1-1; D is ambiguous. This CDR3 contains 12 residues. Germline V gives CDR1 LNHDA, CDR2 SQIVND (reference sequence). Trimming stripped 7 bases from V and 0 bases from J, with 6 bases between. DNA of the CDR3: TGTGCCAGTAACAACATGAACACTGAAGCTTTCTTT. Translating gives CASNNMNTEAFF.

This chain links TRBV19 with TRBJ2-7; 10 nucleotides match TRBD2. Unmatched junction bases numbered 10, after V lost 4 bases and J lost 4 bases. The CDR3 length is 16 residues. The V gene's germline CDR1 is LNHDA and CDR2 SQIVND (reference sequence). The CDR3 loop reads CASSTPTGTSVYEQYF. Written as DNA, the CDR3 is TGTGCCAGTAGTACCCCCACCGGGACTAGCGTTTACGAGCAGTACTTC.

CDR3 nucleotide sequence: TGCGCCAGCAGCTCAGTGGGACTAGCGGAAAGGAGCTCCTACGAGCAGTACTTC. Translation: CASSSVGLAERSSYEQYF. The chain joins TRBV5-1 to TRBJ2-7; TRBD2 aligns across 11 bases. CDR1 and CDR2 (germline): SGHRS, YFSETQ. The CDR3 length is 18 residues. With V trimmed by 3 bases and J by 0 bases, 11 bases remained unmatched.

The chain is built from TRBV5-4 and TRBJ2-5; tentative D call: TRBD1 (6 bases). With 3 bases removed from V and 2 bases from J, the gap between germline ends came to 14 bases. CDR1 and CDR2 from the germline V gene are SGHNT and YYREEE (reference sequence). The CDR3 sequence is 15 residues long. The CDR3 is CASSSKQGIQETQYF. The DNA of the CDR3 is TGTGCCAGCAGCTCAAAACAGGGTATTCAAGAGACCCAGTACTTC. Full variable domain (remainder filled in from reference TRBV5-4 and TRBJ2-5): ETGVTQSPTHLIKTRGQQVTLRCSSQSGHNTVSWYQQALGQGPQFIFQYYREEENGRGNFPPRFSGLQFPNYSSELNVNALELDDSALYLCASSSKQGIQETQYFGPGTRLLVL.

CDR3 sequence: CASSGTSGLETQYF. The CDR3 nucleotides are TGTGCCAGCAGCGGTACTAGCGGGTTAGAGACCCAGTACTTC. V and J are TRBV9 and TRBJ2-5; TRBD2 matches 9 bases. Per the germline V gene, CDR1 is SGDLS and CDR2 is YYNGEE. J was trimmed by 4 bases and V by 3 bases; bases with no gene match: 4. The CDR3 runs 14 residues.

The rearrangement uses TRBV9 and TRBJ1-3; 9 nucleotides agree with TRBD1. In germline, CDR1 is SGDLS, CDR2 YYNGEE. This CDR3 is 15 amino acids long. V shed 3 bases and J 2 bases; nucleotides not matched to a gene: 3. The DNA of the CDR3 is TGTGCCAGCAGCGGAGGACAGGGGACTGGAAACACCATATATTTT. This gives the protein CASSGGQGTGNTIYF.

V is TRBV11-2 and J is TRBJ2-2; no reliable D call. The CDR3 contains 16 residues. The germline V gene has CDR1 SGHAT and CDR2 FQNNGV. V lost 1 base and J 0 bases, leaving 9 bases between the germline ends. This CDR3 is CASSLVLGTNTGELFF. The CDR3 region has the DNA TGTGCCAGCAGCTTAGTACTGGGCACGAACACCGGGGAGCTGTTTTTT. The entire variable domain, with the rest obtained from reference TRBV11-2 and TRBJ2-2, is as follows: EAGVAQSPRYKIIEKRQSVAFWCNPISGHATLYWYQQILGQGPKLLIQFQNNGVVDDSQLPKDRFSAERLKGVDSTLKIQPAKLEDSAVYLCASSLVLGTNTGELFFGEGSRLTVL.

The genes are TRBV9 and TRBJ2-1; weak D call: TRBD2 (5 bases). Germline CDR1 SGDLS, CDR2 YYNGEE. The CDR3 is 13 residues long. The V gene lost 0 bases and the J gene lost 7 bases, with 8 bases spanning the gap. The CDR3 region has the DNA TGTGCCAGCAGCGTAGCGGACTTAAATGAGCAGTTCTTC. Its translation is CASSVADLNEQFF.

The J gene is TRBJ2-3, the V gene TRBV7-3, with TRBD2 matching 13 bases. V was pared by 3 bases and J by 5 bases, with 8 bases of the junction left unmatched. Germline values: CDR1 SGHTA, CDR2 FQGTGA. This CDR3 region has 17 residues. The CDR3, as DNA: TGTGCCAGCAGCTTCTATGGGACTAGCGGGGTGGGAGATACGCAGTATTTT. The encoded protein is CASSFYGTSGVGDTQYF.

The rearrangement joins TRBV6-5 to TRBJ1-1; a weak D match, TRBD1 (6 bases). The CDR3 loop spans 15 amino acids. Trimming stripped 5 bases from V and 4 bases from J, with 17 bases between. Germline V lookup: CDR1 MNHEY, CDR2 SVGAGI. CDR3: CASSRNPRQATEAFF. The CDR3 region has the DNA TGTGCCAGCAGTCGGAACCCTCGACAGGCCACTGAAGCTTTCTTT.

The rearrangement joins TRBV9 to TRBJ1-3; the match to TRBD1 covers 7 bases. The CDR3 spans 16 residues. The V segment lost 4 bases and the J segment 0 bases; nucleotides outside the gene matches: 7. Germline V CDR1 and CDR2: SGDLS, YYNGEE. The CDR3 sequence: CASSLQTGSSGNTIYF. The CDR3 nucleotides read TGTGCCAGCAGCCTACAGACAGGGAGCTCTGGAAACACCATATATTTT. The full variable domain, completed using reference TRBV9 and TRBJ1-3, is DSGVTQTPKHLITATGQRVTLRCSPRSGDLSVYWYQQSLDQGLQFLIQYYNGEERAKGNILERFSAQQFPDLHSELNLSSLELGDSALYFCASSLQTGSSGNTIYFGEGSWLTVV.

The CDR3 spells CASSQDSGRGRSTGELFF. CDR3 DNA: TGTGCCAGCAGCCAAGACTCGGGCAGGGGGCGGAGCACCGGGGAGCTGTTTTTT. The gene calls are TRBV4-2 and TRBJ2-2, with TRBD1 matching over 8 bases. Trimming took 0 bases from V and 4 from J; bases not matched to a gene: 10. The CDR3 spans 18 residues. CDR1 is LGHNA and CDR2 is YNFKEQ in the germline V gene.

V usage is TRBV19 and J usage is TRBJ2-3, with 11 bases identical to TRBD2. J was trimmed by 4 bases and V by 6 bases; bases with no gene match: 6. Germline assignment: CDR1 LNHDA and CDR2 SQIVND (reference sequence). The length of the CDR3 is 15 residues. The CDR3 reads CASRVTSGSADTQYF. The DNA of the CDR3 is TGTGCCAGTAGGGTAACTAGCGGGAGCGCAGATACGCAGTATTTT.

The V gene is TRBV30, the J gene TRBJ2-3; no clear D. The CDR3 contains 12 residues. Germline V gene sequence: CDR1 GTSNPN, CDR2 SVGIG (reference sequence). Trimming left V 0 bases short and J 2 bases short, with 3 bases between. The CDR3 is CAWSVNTDTQYF. The DNA for the CDR3 is TGTGCCTGGAGTGTCAACACAGATACGCAGTATTTT.

The chain couples TRBV5-1 to TRBJ1-1; D call uncertain. The CDR3 extends over 13 amino acids. V gave up 2 bases and J gave up 8 bases, with 13 bases separating them. Germline V gene data show CDR1 as SGHRS and CDR2 as YFSETQ. The CDR3 loop reads CASSFDVLGEAFF. The DNA of the CDR3 is TGCGCCAGCAGCTTTGATGTTCTCGGGGAAGCTTTCTTT.

This sequence joins TRBV29-1 and TRBJ2-2; 7 nucleotides agree with TRBD2. The germline CDR1 and CDR2 sequences are SQVTM and ANQGSEA. The CDR3 covers 13 residues. The V gene end was trimmed by 4 bases and the J gene end by 6 bases; junction bases not matched to a gene: 5. The CDR3 nucleotides read TGCAGCGTTGCGGCGGGAGTCCCCGGGGAGCTGTTTTTT. Translated: CSVAAGVPGELFF.

V usage is TRBV10-3 and J usage is TRBJ2-3; 8 bases map to TRBD2. The CDR3 sequence is 16 residues long. V lost 2 bases and J lost 2; bases outside the gene matches: 6. Germline lookup yields CDR1 ENHRY and CDR2 SYGVKD. The DNA for the CDR3 is TGTGCCATCAGTGAGCCTGGGACTAGGCTCACAGATACGCAGTATTTT. Translating gives CAISEPGTRLTDTQYF.

The rearrangement links TRBV6-5 to TRBJ2-7; 9 nucleotides line up with TRBD1. V was pared by 6 bases and J by 3 bases, with 0 bases of the junction left unmatched. There are 12 residues in the CDR3. Germline V lookup: CDR1 MNHEY, CDR2 SVGAGI. In nucleotides, the CDR3 is TGTGCCAGCAGGGACAGGGGCTACGAGCAGTACTTC. It codes for CASRDRGYEQYF.

The chain links TRBV2 to TRBJ2-7, with a possible D match to TRBD2 (6 bases). The length of the CDR3 is 16 residues. Trimming took 1 base from V and 4 from J, leaving 17 bases between them. Germline CDR1 reads SNHLY; CDR2 reads FYNNEI. The CDR3 here is CASSEGPPGLIYEQYV. CDR3 bases: TGTGCCAGCAGTGAAGGACCCCCGGGACTGATATACGAGCAGTACGTC.

The chain links TRBV11-2 to TRBJ2-3, with 7 bases fitting TRBD1. After removal of 5 bases from V and 1 base from J, the junction contained 9 bases not matched to a gene. In germline, CDR1 is SGHAT, CDR2 FQNNGV. This CDR3 spans 16 amino acids. This CDR3 reads CASSRTGRIGTDTQYF. The CDR3 region has the DNA TGTGCCAGCAGCCGGACAGGACGTATAGGCACAGATACGCAGTATTTT.

This sequence joins TRBV4-1 and TRBJ2-1; 14 positions agree with TRBD2. This CDR3 has 16 residues. In germline, CDR1 is MGHRA, CDR2 YSYEKL. The V and J ends lost 3 bases and 2 bases, in that order; junction bases with no gene match: 0. The CDR3 DNA follows: TGCGCCAGCAGCCAGGGACTAGCGGGGGCCTACAATGAGCAGTTCTTC. This codes for CASSQGLAGAYNEQFF.